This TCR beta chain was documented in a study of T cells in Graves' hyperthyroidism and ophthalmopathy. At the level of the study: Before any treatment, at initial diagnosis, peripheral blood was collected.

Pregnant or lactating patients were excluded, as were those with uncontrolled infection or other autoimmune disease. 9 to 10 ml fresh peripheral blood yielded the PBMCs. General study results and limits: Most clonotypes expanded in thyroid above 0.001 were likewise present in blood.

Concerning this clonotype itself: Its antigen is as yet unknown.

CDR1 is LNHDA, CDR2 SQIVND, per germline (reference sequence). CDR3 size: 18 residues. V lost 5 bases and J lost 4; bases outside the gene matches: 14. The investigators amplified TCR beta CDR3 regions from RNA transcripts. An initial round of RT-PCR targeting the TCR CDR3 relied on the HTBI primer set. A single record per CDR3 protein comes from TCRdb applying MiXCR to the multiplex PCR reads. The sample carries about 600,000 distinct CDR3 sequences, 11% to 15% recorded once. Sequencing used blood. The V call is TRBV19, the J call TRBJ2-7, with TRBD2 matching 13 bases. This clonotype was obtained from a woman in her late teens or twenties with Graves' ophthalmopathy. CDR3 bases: TGTGCCAGTAGTTTATACCGGACTAGCGGGAGTAGGGCTTACGAGCAGTACTTC. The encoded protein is CASSLYRTSGSRAYEQYF.